Following are 22 T cell receptor beta chains from one sample sequenced in a study of persistence of HIV-infected CD4 T cells. Their specific antigens are unknown. Nonspecific anti-CD3/anti-CD28 bead stimulation represents the broad CD4+ T cell repertoire. Responding CD4+ T cells were sorted by upregulation of both CD40 ligand and CD69. The libraries were made with immunoSEQ version 4 in survey mode. The data were produced by immunoSEQ multiplex PCR, yet TCRdb's version contains in-frame clones alone and is incomplete. This sample has 45,000 or so clones, with roughly 90% found just once. The input for sequencing was CD4+ T cells sorted from PBMCs after approximately 20-hour stimulation, taken from a patient who received antiretroviral therapy. These receptor sequences come from an adult woman with HIV who was CMV-seropositive.

In this sample, this clone turned up a few times. A read error may account for a junction end that differs from germline. The chain joins TRBV23-1 to TRBJ1-4; D uncertain. TRBV23-1 is reported as an ORF; its role is uncertain. This CDR3 region has 8 residues. The CDR3 nucleotides are TGCGCCAGCAGTCGAGGGATTTTT. This sequence encodes CASSRGIF.

The J gene is TRBJ1-5, the V gene TRBV19, with a possible D match to TRBD1 (5 bases). Deletions cut 5 bases from V and 5 bases from J, with 10 bases between. This CDR3 is built from 13 residues. Germline loops: CDR1 LNHDA, CDR2 SQIVND (reference sequence). CDR3 region: CASSQGRDQPQHF. The CDR3 nucleotides are TGTGCCAGTAGTCAGGGAAGGGATCAGCCCCAGCATTTT.

The CDR3 DNA reads TGTGCCAGTAGAATCACATGGAAGGGGTCATGGCCCCAGCATTTT. This translates into CASRITWKGSWPQHF. This sequence joins TRBV19 and TRBJ1-5; maybe TRBD1 (5 bases). V shed 6 bases and J shed 9 bases, with 21 bases lying between them. The CDR3 length is 15 residues. Germline loops: CDR1 LNHDA, CDR2 SQIVND (reference sequence).

V and J are TRBV5-1 and TRBJ1-2; tentatively, D is TRBD1 (5 bases). CDR3 size: 18 residues. V was clipped by 3 bases and J by 3 bases, with 24 bases between them. CDR1 and CDR2 from the germline V gene are SGHRS and YFSETQ. DNA for the CDR3: TGCGCCAGCAGCTCGACCGGGACTAAACTCGGAGGGTACTATGGCTACACCTTC. Residues: CASSSTGTKLGGYYGYTF.

V and J are TRBV4-2 and TRBJ2-1; TRBD2 is a possible D gene (5 bases). The CDR3 is 17 amino acids. Germline V lookup: CDR1 LGHNA, CDR2 YNFKEQ. V gave up 0 bases and J gave up 5 bases, with 17 bases separating them. The CDR3, as DNA: TGTGCCAGCAGCCAAGATCCTCGGGGTTGGAACAACAATGAGCAGTTCTTC. It translates to CASSQDPRGWNNNEQFF.

A word on this clone: At one boundary the junction diverges from the germline segment, which might be a read error. This rearrangement joins TRBV6-1 to TRBJ1-1; D uncertain. The germline V gene has CDR1 MNHNS and CDR2 SASEGT. The CDR3 sequence is 17 residues long. CDR3 nucleotides: TGTGCCAGCAGTGCTATCCCGGTACTGGGCATGAATACTGAAGCTTTCTTT. Its translation is CASSAIPVLGMNTEAFF.

This rearrangement joins TRBV5-1 to TRBJ1-1; tentative D call: TRBD1 (6 bases). CDR3 length: 16 residues. Germline V gene data show CDR1 as SGHRS and CDR2 as YFSETQ. V was trimmed by 1 base and J by 3 bases, leaving 16 bases between them. This chain's CDR3 is CASSLSGRAGDTEAFF. The CDR3 DNA sequence: TGCGCCAGCAGCTTGTCAGGACGGGCAGGGGACACTGAAGCTTTCTTT.

This clone has just a few counts. Written as DNA, the CDR3 is TGTGCCAGCAGTTCCCCCGGGCCCCTCCACTTT. Its protein is CASSSPGPLHF. The V gene is TRBV6-1, the J gene TRBJ1-6; no reliable D call. The CDR3 is 11 amino acids. Trimming shortened V by 5 bases and J by 13 bases, and 9 bases separated the two germline ends. Germline V CDR1 and CDR2: MNHNS, SASEGT.

The V gene is TRBV6-1, the J gene TRBJ1-6; tentative D call: TRBD1 (5 bases). In germline, CDR1 is MNHNS, CDR2 SASEGT. With 2 bases removed from V and 9 bases from J, the gap between germline ends came to 11 bases. This CDR3 has 14 residues. CDR3 sequence reads: CASSEPPGASPLHF. The CDR3 nucleotides are TGTGCCAGCAGTGAACCGCCCGGGGCTTCACCCCTCCACTTT.

V usage is TRBV2 and J usage is TRBJ1-2, with D perhaps matching TRBD1 (5 bases). Trimming pared 6 bases from V and 6 bases from J, leaving 17 bases between. The CDR3 loop spans 14 amino acids. Germline CDR1 is SNHLY and CDR2 is FYNNEI. The CDR3 DNA is TGTGCCAGCAGAGGGGACTCCCGTGTGCATGGCTACACCTTC. It encodes CASRGDSRVHGYTF.

The chain uses TRBV27 and TRBJ1-5; 8 nucleotides agree with TRBD1. Germline V gene lookup returns CDR1 MNHEY and CDR2 SMNVEV (reference sequence). V lost 4 bases to trimming and J lost 5 bases; unmatched junction nucleotides: 10. The CDR3 runs 16 residues. CDR3 loop: CASSSWIGQGYQPQHF. The CDR3 DNA sequence: TGTGCCAGCAGTTCATGGATCGGACAGGGTTATCAGCCCCAGCATTTT.

The rearrangement links TRBV5-1 to TRBJ2-2; 8 nucleotides align to TRBD2. The germline gives CDR1 SGHRS, CDR2 YFSETQ. CDR3 length: 15 amino acids. With 3 bases clipped from V and 4 bases from J, the junction kept 5 bases outside the gene matches. CDR3 sequence reads: CASSSGGLATGELFF. The CDR3 nucleotides are TGCGCCAGCAGCTCGGGGGGGTTGGCCACCGGGGAGCTGTTTTTT.

The V gene is TRBV25-1, the J gene TRBJ1-5, with TRBD1 identical over 7 bases. V was clipped by 4 bases and J by 0 bases; unmatched bases: 3. The CDR3 length is 15 residues. Germline V lookup: CDR1 MGHDK, CDR2 SYGVNS. CDR3 bases: TGTGCCAGCAGTGGGGGACAGTTTAGCAATCAGCCCCAGCATTTT. It is translated as CASSGGQFSNQPQHF.

The chain links TRBV9 to TRBJ1-2, with D maybe TRBD1 (6 bases). CDR3 length: 17 residues. The germline CDR1 and CDR2 sequences are SGDLS and YYNGEE. Trimming removed 4 bases from V and 4 bases from J, with 23 bases in between. The DNA for the CDR3 is TGTGCCAGCAGCCAACACTCAGGGGCTGCCGGGAGCTATGGCTACACCTTC. Its translation: CASSQHSGAAGSYGYTF.

This clone was seen just once. V and J are TRBV29-1 and TRBJ1-3, with TRBD1 as a possible D gene (6 bases). The CDR3 is 14 amino acids. Germline V CDR1 and CDR2: SQVTM, ANQGSEA. V lost 6 bases to trimming and J lost 0 bases, with 12 bases between them. CDR3 sequence (DNA): TGCAGCGTCGGGGACAAATCCTCTGGAAACACCATATATTTT. This gives the protein CSVGDKSSGNTIYF.

This sequence joins TRBV9 and TRBJ1-3, with D possibly matching TRBD1 (5 bases). Germline CDR1 is SGDLS and CDR2 is YYNGEE. V was cut by 0 bases and J by 1 base, with 11 bases left in between. The CDR3 has 16 amino acids. The CDR3 DNA sequence: TGTGCCAGCAGCGTAGCGACAGCTGGATCTGGAAACACCATATATTTT. Protein: CASSVATAGSGNTIYF.

This sequence joins TRBV5-4 and TRBJ2-5; 14 nucleotides align to TRBD2. J was trimmed by 0 bases and V by 3 bases; bases with no gene match: 13. The germline V gene has CDR1 SGHNT and CDR2 YYREEE (reference sequence). This CDR3 has 20 residues. CDR3 coding DNA: TGTGCCAGCAGCTCTACAATTTTCGCGGGACTAGCGGGGGACCAAGAGACCCAGTACTTC. Amino acid sequence: CASSSTIFAGLAGDQETQYF.

This sequence joins TRBV9 and TRBJ2-1; 10 nucleotides line up with TRBD1. From germline, CDR1 is SGDLS and CDR2 YYNGEE. V shed 3 bases, J shed 1 base, and the junction held 7 bases outside the gene matches. This CDR3 is 17 amino acids long. CDR3 DNA: TGTGCCAGCAGCGAATGGGACAGGGGCGTTTCCTACAATGAGCAGTTCTTC. Its translation is CASSEWDRGVSYNEQFF.

The gene calls are TRBV27 and TRBJ1-5, with D possibly being TRBD1 (5 bases). Germline CDR1 reads MNHEY; CDR2 reads SMNVEV (reference sequence). The V and J ends lost 3 bases and 7 bases respectively, with 13 bases between them. The CDR3 is made up of 14 amino acids. CDR3 amino acids: CASSLWREGQPQHF. The DNA for the CDR3 is TGTGCCAGCAGTTTGTGGAGGGAGGGGCAGCCCCAGCATTTT.

This clone has a single count. CDR3 loop: CSVTTGKNTEAFF. CDR3 DNA sequence: TGCAGCGTTACGACAGGGAAGAACACTGAAGCTTTCTTT. The rearrangement links TRBV29-1 to TRBJ1-1; 7 nucleotides line up with TRBD1. V lost 5 bases and J lost 1; bases outside the gene matches: 4. Germline CDR1 and CDR2: SQVTM and ANQGSEA. The CDR3 sequence is 13 residues long.

The rearrangement joins TRBV7-2 to TRBJ2-1; D is unclear. Germline V lookup: CDR1 SGHTA, CDR2 FQGNSA. This CDR3 region has 15 residues. V was pared by 6 bases and J by 0 bases, with 12 bases between. CDR3 coding DNA: TGTGCCAGCAGTCCCTGGATAAGCTCCTACAATGAGCAGTTCTTC. This sequence encodes CASSPWISSYNEQFF.

This rearrangement joins TRBV19 to TRBJ1-6; D is unclear. This CDR3 comprises 13 residues. Germline V gene data show CDR1 as LNHDA and CDR2 as SQIVND (reference sequence). Trimming took 5 bases from V and 6 from J, leaving 8 bases between them. The DNA for the CDR3 is TGTGCCAGTAGTTCACTCCGTAATTCACCCCTCCACTTT. Translating gives CASSSLRNSPLHF.